Shown below are 21 T cell receptor beta chains from a single sample sequenced in a study of T cells in Graves' hyperthyroidism and ophthalmopathy. RNA transcripts yielded amplified TCR beta CDR3 regions. When the TCR CDR3 underwent first-round RT-PCR, the HTBI primer set was used. TCRdb re-analysed the multiplex PCR reads in MiXCR, keeping a single row per CDR3 protein. This table has roughly 500,000 distinct CDR3 sequences, roughly 13% appearing once. Input material: blood. Every receptor here comes from a woman aged 25 to 39 with Graves' hyperthyroidism that later progressed to Graves' ophthalmopathy.

This clonotype was seen at least ten times. V gene TRBV20-1 combines with J gene TRBJ1-2; no clear D gene. There are 15 residues in the CDR3. V was cut by 6 bases and J by 3 bases, with 20 bases left in between. Germline V gene sequence: CDR1 DFQATT, CDR2 SNEGSKA (reference sequence). In nucleotides, the CDR3 is TGCAGTGCCAAAGCGTTATCGGAAAACCACTATGGCTACACCTTC. The encoded protein is CSAKALSENHYGYTF.

This clonotype was recorded many times. The chain couples TRBV28 to TRBJ2-7, with TRBD1 matching 11 bases. The CDR3 extends over 14 amino acids. V lost 8 bases, J lost 7 bases, and 10 bases stayed unmatched. CDR1 is MDHEN and CDR2 is SYDVKM in the germline V gene. The CDR3 loop reads CASFIGQGAGEQYF. DNA for the CDR3: TGTGCCAGCTTCATCGGACAGGGGGCAGGGGAGCAGTACTTC. Filled out from reference TRBV28 and TRBJ2-7, the complete variable domain reads DVKVTQSSRYLVKRTGEKVFLECVQDMDHENMFWYRQDPGLGLRLIYFSYDVKMKEKGDIPEGYSVSREKKERFSLILESASTNQTSMYLCASFIGQGAGEQYFGPGTRLTVT.

As to this clonotype: This may stem from a read error, because a much larger clone lies one nucleotide away. As the CDR3 is not closed by the conserved phenylalanine or tryptophan, this likely results from a read error. This chain connects TRBV9 to TRBJ1-5; D is undetermined. Trimming took 0 bases from V and 7 from J, leaving 11 bases between them. The CDR3 totals 14 residues. The germline gives CDR1 SGDLS, CDR2 YYNGEE. The CDR3, as DNA: TGTGCCAGCAGCGTAGGTCAGGCAGAACAGCCCCAGCATCTT. This encodes CASSVGQAEQPQHL.

Note on this clonotype: A read error may be the cause here, since a much bigger clone is one base away. The CDR3 loop reads CANSPRTENNEQFF. Written as DNA, the CDR3 is TGTGCCAACAGCCCGAGGACAGAAAACAATGAGCAGTTCTTC. The chain uses TRBV7-2 and TRBJ2-1, with D possibly matching TRBD1 (6 bases). CDR1 is SGHTA, CDR2 FQGNSA, per germline. The CDR3 is 14 amino acids.

This clonotype was detected a few times. This sequence joins TRBV27 and TRBJ2-2; possibly TRBD1 or TRBD2 for D (6 bases each). V lost 6 bases and J 2 bases, leaving 13 bases between the germline ends. Germline V gene data show CDR1 as MNHEY and CDR2 as SMNVEV (reference sequence). The CDR3 is 15 amino acids. Here the CDR3 reads CASSLLGGNTGELFF. In nucleotides, the CDR3 is TGTGCCAGCAGCCTCTTGGGGGGCAACACCGGGGAGCTGTTTTTT.

This clonotype showed up just a few times. CDR3: CASHTAGFSYEQYF. The CDR3 coding sequence is TGTGCCAGCCACACTGCGGGGTTTTCCTACGAGCAGTACTTC. This sequence joins TRBV28 and TRBJ2-7; weak D call: TRBD2 (6 bases). Germline lookup yields CDR1 MDHEN and CDR2 SYDVKM. Between the trimmed V and J ends, which lost 8 bases and 1 base, there was a span of 15 bases. There are 14 residues in the CDR3.

V is TRBV12-5 and J is TRBJ1-3, with D perhaps matching TRBD1 (5 bases). The CDR3 consists of 17 residues. Germline CDR1 LGHNT, CDR2 FRNRAP. V was pared by 2 bases and J by 0 bases, with 14 bases between. In DNA, the CDR3 is TGTGCTAGTGGTTTGATTAGGGGCAGCTTCTCTGGAAACACCATATATTTT. This translates into CASGLIRGSFSGNTIYF.

The chain is built from TRBV3-1 and TRBJ2-7; TRBD1 is a possible D gene (6 bases). Trimming removed 4 bases from V and 2 bases from J, with 12 bases in between. Germline CDR1 LGHDT, CDR2 YNNKEL (reference sequence). The CDR3 totals 14 residues. CDR3 protein: CASSLGQTTYEQYF. CDR3 sequence (DNA): TGTGCCAGCAGCCTAGGACAGACAACCTACGAGCAGTACTTC.

This clonotype appeared many times. The J gene is TRBJ1-2, the V gene TRBV11-3, with D tentatively TRBD1 (5 bases). CDR1 and CDR2 from the germline V gene are SGHNT and YENEEA. This CDR3 contains 20 residues. Trimming shortened V by 5 bases and J by 4 bases, and 32 bases separated the two germline ends. In nucleotides, the CDR3 is TGTGCCAGCAGCCCGACCCGACGCCAGGGCCCCTACATTGAGAGCTATGGCTACACCTTC. As protein: CASSPTRRQGPYIESYGYTF.

This clonotype was recorded many times. The chain uses TRBV9 and TRBJ2-4, with D unresolved. Germline lookup yields CDR1 SGDLS and CDR2 YYNGEE. V gave up 0 bases and J gave up 0 bases, with 4 bases separating them. There are 14 residues in the CDR3. CDR3 in DNA: TGTGCCAGCAGCGTAGGACTAGCCAAAAACATTCAGTACTTC. Protein product: CASSVGLAKNIQYF.

This chain links TRBV7-2 with TRBJ1-1; D not resolved. V was trimmed by 0 bases and J by 11 bases, leaving 10 bases between them. The CDR3 is 12 amino acids. CDR1 SGHTA and CDR2 FQGNSA come from the germline V gene. This CDR3 reads CASSLADSRAFF. The CDR3 DNA is TGTGCCAGCAGCTTAGCCGACTCGAGGGCTTTCTTT.

The chain combines TRBV14 with TRBJ2-6, with D possibly matching TRBD2 (6 bases). CDR1 is SGHDN, CDR2 FVKESK, per germline. V was pared by 1 base and J by 1 base, with 17 bases between. The CDR3 sequence is 19 residues long. The CDR3 region is CASSQGRRGETSGANVLTF. As DNA, the CDR3 is TGTGCCAGCAGCCAAGGCAGGCGGGGCGAGACTTCTGGGGCCAACGTCCTGACTTTC.

This clonotype was seen repeatedly, ten times or more. The chain couples TRBV12-3 or TRBV12-4 to TRBJ2-7; unclear D gene. With 5 bases removed from V and 6 bases from J, the gap between germline ends came to 23 bases. This CDR3 contains 16 residues. Here the CDR3 reads CASSPAIPVRVFEQYF. CDR3 coding DNA: TGTGCCAGCAGTCCAGCTATTCCAGTCCGGGTTTTCGAGCAGTACTTC.

Many counts were recorded for this clonotype. This sequence joins TRBV10-3 and TRBJ1-2; 9 bases are shared with TRBD1. Per the germline V gene, CDR1 is ENHRY and CDR2 is SYGVKD. This CDR3 has 16 residues. V lost 4 bases to trimming and J lost 0 bases; unmatched junction nucleotides: 6. CDR3 DNA sequence: TGTGCCATCAGTGGGACAGGGGAGTTCCCTAACTATGGCTACACCTTC. Translated: CAISGTGEFPNYGYTF.

In this sample, this clonotype turned up a few times. The chain has TRBV30 and TRBJ2-7, with D uncertain. Trimming removed 0 bases at V and 2 bases at J, with 20 bases between. The CDR3 has 17 residues. CDR1 is GTSNPN, CDR2 SVGIG, per germline (reference sequence). CDR3 sequence: CAWSVRRGYSGTYEQYF. The CDR3 nucleotides are TGTGCCTGGAGTGTACGAAGAGGCTACTCTGGGACCTACGAGCAGTACTTC.

V gene TRBV19 combines with J gene TRBJ2-4; 7 nucleotides agree with TRBD1. CDR3 length equals 15 residues. CDR1 LNHDA and CDR2 SQIVND come from the germline V gene (reference sequence). The ends lost 3 bases at V and 1 base at J; junction bases unmatched: 3. This chain's CDR3 is CASSIPTGAKNIQYF. The CDR3 coding sequence is TGTGCCAGTAGTATCCCGACAGGGGCCAAAAACATTCAGTACTTC.

The chain carries TRBV29-1 and TRBJ2-7; 8 nucleotides match TRBD1. Germline V gene lookup returns CDR1 SQVTM and CDR2 ANQGSEA. Losses at the gene ends were 6 bases for V and 6 bases for J; bases not matched to a gene: 4. CDR3 length equals 11 residues. This CDR3 reads CSVATGAEQYF. CDR3 coding DNA: TGCAGCGTCGCGACAGGGGCCGAGCAGTACTTC.

The chain combines TRBV7-6 with TRBJ1-2, with TRBD1 as a possible D gene (5 bases). This CDR3 comprises 13 residues. Looked up from germline, CDR1 is SGHVS and CDR2 is FNYEAQ. V was cut by 5 bases and J by 6 bases, with 13 bases left in between. In DNA, the CDR3 is TGTGCCAGCAGCATCCGACTGGGGGATGGCTACACCTTC. Amino acids: CASSIRLGDGYTF.

This clonotype was seen more than once but under ten times. The J gene is TRBJ2-1, the V gene TRBV5-4; no clear D gene. CDR3 length: 15 amino acids. The V and J ends lost 2 bases and 4 bases respectively, with 13 bases between them. Germline-derived CDR1 and CDR2 are SGHNT and YYREEE (reference sequence). Here the CDR3 reads CASSLGRPTYNEQFF. The CDR3 DNA is TGTGCCAGCAGCTTAGGGCGGCCCACTTACAATGAGCAGTTCTTC. Looking up the rest from reference TRBV5-4 and TRBJ2-1 gives the full variable domain: ETGVTQSPTHLIKTRGQQVTLRCSSQSGHNTVSWYQQALGQGPQFIFQYYREEENGRGNFPPRFSGLQFPNYSSELNVNALELDDSALYLCASSLGRPTYNEQFFGPGTRLTVL.

This clonotype was seen at least ten times. DNA of the CDR3: TGTGCCAGCAGCCCAGCCGCCGAGCAGTTCTTC. Its translation: CASSPAAEQFF. The rearrangement uses TRBV11-2 and TRBJ2-1, with no clear D. The CDR3 is 11 amino acids. V dropped 5 bases and J dropped 10 bases, with 9 bases sitting between them. Germline CDR1 and CDR2: SGHAT and FQNNGV.

The chain employs TRBV6-5 and TRBJ1-2, with D possibly matching TRBD1 (6 bases). Trimming shortened V by 2 bases and J by 4 bases, and 11 bases separated the two germline ends. The CDR3 has 14 amino acids. Germline V gene sequence: CDR1 MNHEY, CDR2 SVGAGI. CDR3 protein: CASSYLGASYGYTF. In DNA form, the CDR3 reads TGTGCCAGCAGTTACCTGGGGGCGAGCTATGGCTACACCTTC.